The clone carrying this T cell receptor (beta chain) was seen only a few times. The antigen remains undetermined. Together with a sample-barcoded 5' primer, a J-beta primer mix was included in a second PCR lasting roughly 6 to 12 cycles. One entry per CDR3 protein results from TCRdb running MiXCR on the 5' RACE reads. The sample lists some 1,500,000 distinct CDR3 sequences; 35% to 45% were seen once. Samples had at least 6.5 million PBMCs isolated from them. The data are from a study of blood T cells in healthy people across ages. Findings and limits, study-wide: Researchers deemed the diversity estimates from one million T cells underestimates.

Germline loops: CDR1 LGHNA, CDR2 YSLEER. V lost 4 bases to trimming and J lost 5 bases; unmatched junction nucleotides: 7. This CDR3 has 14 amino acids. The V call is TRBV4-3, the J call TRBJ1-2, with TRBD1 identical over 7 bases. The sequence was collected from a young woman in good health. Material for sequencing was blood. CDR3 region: CASSLLGGQYGYTF. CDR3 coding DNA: TGCGCCAGCAGCCTGCTAGGGGGACAGTATGGCTACACCTTC.